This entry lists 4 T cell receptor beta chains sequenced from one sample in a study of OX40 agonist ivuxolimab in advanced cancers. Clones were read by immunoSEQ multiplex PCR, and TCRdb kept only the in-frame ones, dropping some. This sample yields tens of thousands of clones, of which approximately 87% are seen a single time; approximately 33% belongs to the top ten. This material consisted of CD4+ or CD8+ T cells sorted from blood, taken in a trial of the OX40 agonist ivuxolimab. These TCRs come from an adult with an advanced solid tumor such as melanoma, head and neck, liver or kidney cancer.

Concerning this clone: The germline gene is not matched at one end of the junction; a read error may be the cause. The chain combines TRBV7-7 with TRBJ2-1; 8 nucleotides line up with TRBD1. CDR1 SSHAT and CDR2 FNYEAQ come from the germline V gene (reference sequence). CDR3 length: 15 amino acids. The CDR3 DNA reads TGTGCTAGCAGCTTAGGTCAGGGGGCGGGCAATGAGCAGTTCTTC. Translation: CASSLGQGAGNEQFF. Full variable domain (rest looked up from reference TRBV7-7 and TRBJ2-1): GAGVSQSPRYKVTKRGQDVTLRCDPISSHATLYWYQQALGQGPEFLTYFNYEAQPDKSGLPSDRFSAERPEGSISTLTIQRTEQRDSAMYRCASSLGQGAGNEQFFGPGTRLTVL.

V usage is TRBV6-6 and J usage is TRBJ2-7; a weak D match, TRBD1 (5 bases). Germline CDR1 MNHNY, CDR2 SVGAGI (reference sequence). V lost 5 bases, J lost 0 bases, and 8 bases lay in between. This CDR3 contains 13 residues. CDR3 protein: CASSAGNSYEQYF. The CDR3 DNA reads TGTGCCAGCAGTGCAGGGAACTCCTACGAGCAGTACTTC.

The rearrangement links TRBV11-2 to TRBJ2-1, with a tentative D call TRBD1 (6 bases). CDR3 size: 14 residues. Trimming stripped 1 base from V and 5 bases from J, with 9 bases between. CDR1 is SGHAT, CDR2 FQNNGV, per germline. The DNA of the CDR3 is TGTGCCAGCAGCTTAGGGGGGCTGGACAATGAGCAGTTCTTC. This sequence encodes CASSLGGLDNEQFF.

CDR3 nucleotides: TGTGCCAGTAGTTCACGGGTCACTGAAGCTTTCTTT. It codes for CASSSRVTEAFF. The chain links TRBV19 to TRBJ1-1, with D unresolved. The CDR3 contains 12 residues. V lost 5 bases to trimming and J lost 4 bases, with 8 bases between them. From germline, CDR1 is LNHDA and CDR2 SQIVND (reference sequence).